These 31 T cell receptor beta chains were all obtained from the same sample, sequenced in a study of cytomegalovirus exposure and HLA in healthy donors. Both 60 Vbeta primers and 13 Jbeta primers went into the PCR. Method: immunoSEQ multiplex PCR; TCRdb's copy keeps in-frame clones and lacks some. Among about 130,000 clones listed, around 80% were seen once. The sequenced material came from PBMCs. All receptors derive from a man aged 45-60 years in good health and CMV-seronegative.

J is TRBJ1-2 and V is TRBV7-2; tentatively, D is TRBD1 (5 bases). Germline values: CDR1 SGHTA, CDR2 FQGNSA. The CDR3 length is 15 residues. V lost 7 bases and J lost 3, with 18 bases in between. CDR3 coding DNA: TGTGCCAGCACCCTCTCACCTGGGGGGGACTATGGCTACACCTTC. It is translated as CASTLSPGGDYGYTF.

This chain connects TRBV5-1 to TRBJ2-1; TRBD2 agrees at 7 bases. This CDR3 is 14 amino acids long. CDR1 and CDR2 (germline): SGHRS, YFSETQ. Trimming at V came to 1 base and at J to 5 bases, leaving 3 bases not matched to a gene. The CDR3 loop is CASSLNRGDNEQFF. The DNA for the CDR3 is TGCGCCAGCAGCTTGAACCGGGGGGACAATGAGCAGTTCTTC.

The V gene is TRBV19, the J gene TRBJ1-5, with 7 bases that match TRBD1. The V gene end was trimmed by 5 bases and the J gene end by 0 bases; junction bases not matched to a gene: 7. CDR1 is LNHDA, CDR2 SQIVND, per germline (reference sequence). The CDR3 sequence is 16 residues long. The CDR3, as DNA: TGTGCCAGTAGTCTCCGGACAGGAATTAGCAATCAGCCCCAGCATTTT. Amino acid sequence: CASSLRTGISNQPQHF.

The chain combines TRBV7-9 with TRBJ1-2; maybe TRBD1 (5 bases). V shed 1 base and J shed 3 bases, with 9 bases lying between them. Germline loops: CDR1 SEHNR, CDR2 FQNEAQ (reference sequence). CDR3 size: 14 residues. CDR3 in DNA: TGTGCCAGCAGCTTAGTTGGGGCCGACTATGGCTACACCTTC. Encoded protein: CASSLVGADYGYTF.

J is TRBJ2-2 and V is TRBV18; no firm D call. The CDR3 totals 15 residues. Trimming took off 3 bases at V and 6 bases at J, with 14 bases between the two ends. Germline V gene lookup returns CDR1 KGHSH and CDR2 LQKENI. The CDR3 spells CASSPEQVYPGELFF. The CDR3 region has the DNA TGTGCCAGCTCACCCGAGCAGGTCTACCCCGGGGAGCTGTTTTTT.

The V gene is TRBV19, the J gene TRBJ1-1; D is possibly TRBD1 (6 bases). The V end lost 5 bases, the J end lost 1 base, and 17 bases lay between the germline ends. Germline CDR1 and CDR2: LNHDA and SQIVND (reference sequence). CDR3 size: 16 residues. CDR3 in amino acids: CASSSYPRGPNTEAFF. The DNA for the CDR3 is TGTGCCAGTAGTTCTTACCCCAGGGGCCCGAACACTGAAGCTTTCTTT.

The rearrangement links TRBV18 to TRBJ2-3; D may be TRBD2 (6 bases). The CDR3 length is 15 residues. The germline gives CDR1 KGHSH, CDR2 LQKENI. The V gene lost 3 bases and the J gene lost 0 bases, with 10 bases spanning the gap. The CDR3 bases are TGTGCCAGCTCACCTACAGCGGGCAGCACAGATACGCAGTATTTT. Translating gives CASSPTAGSTDTQYF.

This clone was counted once. The rearrangement links TRBV19 to TRBJ2-1, with 9 positions matching TRBD2. CDR1 is LNHDA and CDR2 is SQIVND in the germline V gene (reference sequence). This CDR3 region has 17 residues. The junction had 13 bases not matched to a gene; V was cut back by 6 bases and J by 4 bases. CDR3 protein: CASRSSSGELFYNEQFF. CDR3 coding DNA: TGTGCCAGTAGATCCTCTAGCGGGGAGCTCTTTTACAATGAGCAGTTCTTC. Full variable domain (remainder filled in from reference TRBV19 and TRBJ2-1): DGGITQSPKYLFRKEGQNVTLSCEQNLNHDAMYWYRQDPGQGLRLIYYSQIVNDFQKGDIAEGYSVSREKKESFPLTVTSAQKNPTAFYLCASRSSSGELFYNEQFFGPGTRLTVL.

CDR3 protein: CASSLLPGRDNYNEQFF. CDR3 nucleotide sequence: TGTGCCAGCAGCCTCCTCCCGGGCCGGGACAACTACAATGAGCAGTTCTTC. This rearrangement joins TRBV7-9 to TRBJ2-1; possible D gene TRBD1, 6 bases. The ends were cut back, 5 bases at V and 3 bases at J, with 20 bases in the middle. CDR1 and CDR2 from the germline V gene are SEHNR and FQNEAQ (reference sequence). The length of the CDR3 is 17 residues.

V usage is TRBV5-4 and J usage is TRBJ2-2, with TRBD2 identical over 8 bases. J was trimmed by 6 bases and V by 4 bases; bases with no gene match: 2. The germline CDR1 and CDR2 sequences are SGHNT and YYREEE (reference sequence). The CDR3 has 13 residues. Here the CDR3 reads CASSPGGAGELFF. The DNA for the CDR3 is TGTGCCAGCAGCCCGGGGGGGGCCGGGGAGCTGTTTTTT.

The CDR3 region has the DNA TGTGCCAGCAGCTTATGGAGCTATGGCTACACCTTC. Its translation is CASSLWSYGYTF. V usage is TRBV7-9 and J usage is TRBJ1-2, with D hard to call. In germline, CDR1 is SEHNR, CDR2 FQNEAQ (reference sequence). Between the trimmed V and J ends, which lost 2 bases and 4 bases, there was a span of 5 bases. There are 12 residues in the CDR3.

The V call is TRBV5-1, the J call TRBJ2-3, with D perhaps TRBD2 (6 bases). With 0 bases removed from V and 0 bases from J, the gap between germline ends came to 11 bases. The germline V gene encodes CDR1 SGHRS and CDR2 YFSETQ. The CDR3 runs 16 residues. The CDR3 DNA reads as TGCGCCAGCAGCTTGGCCCCCAGCGGGAGCACAGATACGCAGTATTTT. Protein product: CASSLAPSGSTDTQYF.

The chain employs TRBV5-4 and TRBJ2-1; tentative D call: TRBD2 (5 bases). The germline V and J ends were trimmed by 0 bases and 8 bases, with 18 bases remaining between them. This CDR3 has 16 amino acids. Germline values: CDR1 SGHNT, CDR2 YYREEE (reference sequence). The CDR3 sequence is CASSLGLTGYGDEQFF. CDR3 nucleotide sequence: TGTGCCAGCAGCTTGGGACTAACGGGTTATGGCGATGAGCAGTTCTTC. Drawing the rest from reference TRBV5-4 and TRBJ2-1, the complete variable domain is ETGVTQSPTHLIKTRGQQVTLRCSSQSGHNTVSWYQQALGQGPQFIFQYYREEENGRGNFPPRFSGLQFPNYSSELNVNALELDDSALYLCASSLGLTGYGDEQFFGPGTRLTVL.

The chain has TRBV27 and TRBJ1-1; D is ambiguous. Germline V gives CDR1 MNHEY, CDR2 SMNVEV (reference sequence). This CDR3 comprises 14 residues. V dropped 4 bases and J dropped 0 bases, with 9 bases sitting between them. CDR3 sequence reads: CASSSPEVNTEAFF. In nucleotides, the CDR3 is TGTGCCAGCAGTTCGCCGGAGGTGAACACTGAAGCTTTCTTT.

The chain joins TRBV4-2 to TRBJ1-1; TRBD1 matches 10 bases. Trimming cost V 2 bases and J 4 bases; bases outside gene matches: 16. The CDR3 extends over 19 amino acids. Germline CDR1 is LGHNA and CDR2 is YNFKEQ. The CDR3 here is CASSQNPRGQGRRITEAFF. CDR3 bases: TGTGCCAGCAGCCAAAACCCCCGGGGACAGGGGCGCAGGATCACTGAAGCTTTCTTT.

The chain couples TRBV30 to TRBJ1-2; weak D call: TRBD1 (5 bases). Germline CDR1 is GTSNPN and CDR2 is SVGIG (reference sequence). V was clipped by 3 bases and J by 8 bases, with 10 bases between them. CDR3 length: 11 residues. CDR3 in amino acids: CAWSGGFGYTF. The DNA for the CDR3 is TGTGCCTGGAGCGGGGGGTTCGGCTACACCTTC. Complete variable domain (other parts from reference TRBV30 and TRBJ1-2): SQTIHQWPATLVQPVGSPLSLECTVEGTSNPNLYWYRQAAGRGLQLLFYSVGIGQISSEVPQNLSASRPQDRQFILSSKKLLLSDSGFYLCAWSGGFGYTFGSGTRLTVV.

This clone was seen just once. The junction and the germline gene differ at one end; a read error may be behind it. This chain connects TRBV7-9 to TRBJ1-2; 8 bases are a match to TRBD1. Germline V gene data show CDR1 as SEHNR and CDR2 as FQNEAQ (reference sequence). There are 11 residues in the CDR3. The CDR3 DNA reads as TGTTCCAGCAGCTTAGGGACAGGCCTAACCTTC. Residues: CSSSLGTGLTF.

This clone was seen a handful of times. The V and J genes are TRBV13 and TRBJ2-7; D gene unclear. V was shortened by 2 bases and J by 3 bases, with 8 bases between the two germline ends. This CDR3 is 13 amino acids long. Germline CDR1 reads PRHDT; CDR2 reads FYEKMQ (reference sequence). DNA for the CDR3: TGTGCCAGCAGCTTAATGGTCAGCTACGAGCAGTACTTC. This gives the protein CASSLMVSYEQYF.

This clone was recorded a few times. The V gene is TRBV6-5, the J gene TRBJ2-3, with TRBD2 matching over 7 bases. The CDR3 has 16 amino acids. CDR1 and CDR2 (germline): MNHEY, SVGAGI. The V gene end was trimmed by 0 bases and the J gene end by 2 bases; junction bases not matched to a gene: 5. CDR3 coding DNA: TGTGCCAGCAGTTACTCCGGGGGGACTAACACAGATACGCAGTATTTT. The encoded protein is CASSYSGGTNTDTQYF.

This clone was seen only a few times. The same CDR3 arises from other DNA sequences in this sample as well. The J gene is TRBJ2-7, the V gene TRBV6-5; D possibly corresponds to TRBD1 (5 bases). The CDR3 has 11 amino acids. Germline V gene sequence: CDR1 MNHEY, CDR2 SVGAGI. Trimming left V 6 bases short and J 4 bases short, with 7 bases between. The CDR3 loop reads CASRDSYEQYF. The CDR3 DNA follows: TGTGCCAGCAGAGACAGTTACGAGCAGTACTTC.

This clone was counted only a few times. The rearrangement uses TRBV6-1 and TRBJ2-2, with a weak D call TRBD1 (5 bases). V was cut by 8 bases and J by 4 bases, with 14 bases left in between. From germline, CDR1 is MNHNS and CDR2 SASEGT. The length of the CDR3 is 14 residues. The CDR3, as DNA: TGTGCCAGCGTGGATAAAGGGGCCACCGGGGAGCTGTTTTTT. Its protein product is CASVDKGATGELFF.

This clone was counted only a few times. Additional DNA sequences in this sample encode the identical CDR3. The V gene is TRBV29-1, the J gene TRBJ2-1, with D possibly being TRBD2 (5 bases). Trimming removed 3 bases from V and 7 bases from J, with 7 bases in between. The CDR3 contains 11 residues. Germline CDR1 SQVTM, CDR2 ANQGSEA. CDR3 nucleotide sequence: TGCAGCGTTGACCGGGGAAATGAGCAGTTCTTC. Its protein is CSVDRGNEQFF.

J is TRBJ1-2 and V is TRBV15, with D perhaps matching TRBD1 (5 bases). The CDR3 consists of 14 residues. Trimming left V 2 bases short and J 2 bases short, with 9 bases between. Germline V gene data show CDR1 as LNHNV and CDR2 as YYDKDF (reference sequence). CDR3 amino acids: CATSRSRGNYGYTF. The CDR3 DNA follows: TGTGCCACCAGCAGATCCCGGGGGAACTATGGCTACACCTTC. The full variable domain, completed using reference TRBV15 and TRBJ1-2, is DAMVIQNPRYQVTQFGKPVTLSCSQTLNHNVMYWYQQKSSQAPKLLFHYYDKDFNNEADTPDNFQSRRPNTSFCFLDIRSPGLGDTAMYLCATSRSRGNYGYTFGSGTRLTVV.

To note about this clone: Distinct nucleotide sequences in the sample also encode this CDR3. The V call is TRBV7-2, the J call TRBJ2-5, with 12 bases lining up with TRBD2. V lost 5 bases and J lost 8; bases outside the gene matches: 9. Germline lookup yields CDR1 SGHTA and CDR2 FQGNSA. The length of the CDR3 is 15 residues. CDR3: CASSELAGGHSTQYF. The CDR3 bases are TGTGCCAGCAGCGAACTAGCGGGGGGCCACAGCACCCAGTACTTC.

The chain couples TRBV4-3 to TRBJ1-2; D remains unclear. There are 15 residues in the CDR3. Trimming cost V 3 bases and J 4 bases, with 15 bases left between them. The V gene's germline CDR1 is LGHNA and CDR2 YSLEER. The CDR3 protein is CASSHRREDSYGYTF. CDR3 DNA sequence: TGCGCCAGCAGCCACCGAAGGGAGGATTCCTATGGCTACACCTTC.

The chain links TRBV21-1 to TRBJ2-1; the table names TRBD1, a call not compared with the DNA. TRBV21-1 is a listed pseudogene. The CDR3 loop spans 16 amino acids. CDR3 bases: TGTGCCAGCAGCAAACTAGACAGGGCTTCGGGCAATGAGCAGTTCTTC. Its translation: CASSKLDRASGNEQFF.

This chain uses TRBV5-4 with TRBJ2-5; 7 bases are a match to TRBD2. The CDR3 is 15 residues long. The V gene end was trimmed by 3 bases and the J gene end by 2 bases; junction bases not matched to a gene: 7. Germline V lookup: CDR1 SGHNT, CDR2 YYREEE (reference sequence). The CDR3 DNA reads TGTGCCAGCAGCTGGGGGGGTGGGGTGCAAGAGACCCAGTACTTC. It is translated as CASSWGGGVQETQYF.

This chain uses TRBV5-4 with TRBJ2-2; possible D gene TRBD1, 5 bases. The length of the CDR3 is 16 residues. CDR1 and CDR2 from the germline V gene are SGHNT and YYREEE (reference sequence). Trimming pared 1 base from V and 3 bases from J, leaving 13 bases between. Written as DNA, the CDR3 is TGTGCCAGCAGCTTGTCGACCGGACACTACACCGGGGAGCTGTTTTTT. Amino acids: CASSLSTGHYTGELFF.

This chain uses TRBV2 with TRBJ1-2; 7 bases agree with TRBD1. With 0 bases clipped from V and 4 bases from J, the junction kept 8 bases outside the gene matches. This CDR3 has 16 residues. From germline, CDR1 is SNHLY and CDR2 FYNNEI. The CDR3 nucleotides read TGTGCCAGCAGTGAAGCCCCCCGGGGACAGACCTATGGCTACACCTTC. Protein: CASSEAPRGQTYGYTF.

J is TRBJ1-5 and V is TRBV19; D is unresolved. The CDR3 sequence is 19 residues long. Germline CDR1 LNHDA, CDR2 SQIVND (reference sequence). V was shortened by 3 bases and J by 0 bases, with 21 bases between the two germline ends. The CDR3 loop reads CASSIGLSEQIYSNQPQHF. The CDR3 bases are TGTGCCAGTAGTATTGGGCTTAGTGAGCAGATTTATAGCAATCAGCCCCAGCATTTT.

The chain joins TRBV7-2 to TRBJ1-2, with 10 bases identical to TRBD1. Trimming cost V 1 base and J 4 bases; bases outside gene matches: 3. The germline V gene has CDR1 SGHTA and CDR2 FQGNSA. This CDR3 contains 15 residues. This CDR3 reads CASSLGGQGPYGYTF. In DNA form, the CDR3 reads TGTGCCAGCAGCTTAGGGGGACAGGGGCCCTATGGCTACACCTTC.